This T cell receptor (beta chain) was identified in a study of blood T cell repertoires in COVID-19. This CDR3 spans 12 amino acids. V was pared by 1 base and J by 11 bases, with 9 bases between. Germline V gene data show CDR1 as MNHNS and CDR2 as SASEGT. The assay was immunoSEQ multiplex PCR, and TCRdb's table has in-frame clones only and misses some. The profile covers approximately 70,000 clones, with about four fifths appearing a single time and approximately 4.1% taken by the ten largest. Sequenced input: peripheral blood. The chain employs TRBV6-1 and TRBJ1-5, with D unclear. The clonotype originates from a woman in her sixties or seventies with acute or convalescent COVID-19. CDR3 loop: CASSEGSSAQHF. The CDR3 DNA is TGTGCCAGCAGTGAAGGTTCCTCTGCCCAGCATTTT.